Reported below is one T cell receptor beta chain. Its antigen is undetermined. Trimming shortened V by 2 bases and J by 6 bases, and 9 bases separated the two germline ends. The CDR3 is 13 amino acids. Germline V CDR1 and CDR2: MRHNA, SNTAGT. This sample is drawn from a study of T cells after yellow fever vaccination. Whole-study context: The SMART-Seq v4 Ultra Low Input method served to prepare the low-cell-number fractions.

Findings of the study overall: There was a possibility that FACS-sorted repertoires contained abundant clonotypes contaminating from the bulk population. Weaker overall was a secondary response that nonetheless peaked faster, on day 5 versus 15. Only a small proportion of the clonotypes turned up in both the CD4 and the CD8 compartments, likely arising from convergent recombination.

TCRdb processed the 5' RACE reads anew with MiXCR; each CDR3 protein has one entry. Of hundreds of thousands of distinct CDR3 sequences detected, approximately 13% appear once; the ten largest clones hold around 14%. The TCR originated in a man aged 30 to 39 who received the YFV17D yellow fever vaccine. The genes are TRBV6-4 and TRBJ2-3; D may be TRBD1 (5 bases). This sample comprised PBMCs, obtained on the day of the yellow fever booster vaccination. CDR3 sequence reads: CASSDQGGDTQYF. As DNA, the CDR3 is TGTGCCAGCAGTGACCAGGGTGGCGATACGCAGTATTTT.